These 14 T cell receptor beta chains came from one sample sequenced in a study of T cell repertoires in cytomegalovirus infection. Which antigens these TCRs recognize remains unknown. In TCRdb, the reads were re-called with MiXCR into one record per CDR3 protein. The data hold some 920,000 distinct CDR3 sequences, with roughly 31% observed a single time. Sequences were derived from cultured CD8+ T cells from PBMCs, sampled from culture after CMV antigen stimulation. The source is a human donor in good health (CMV status not recorded). Some clones in this sample may be carry-over from other donors' samples.

The rearrangement joins TRBV27 to TRBJ1-1; 7 bases align to TRBD1. With 0 bases clipped from V and 10 bases from J, the junction kept 8 bases outside the gene matches. The CDR3 has 14 residues. Germline V gives CDR1 MNHEY, CDR2 SMNVEV (reference sequence). CDR3 sequence reads: CASSLSVRGSGAFF. The DNA for the CDR3 is TGTGCCAGCAGTTTATCCGTCAGGGGGTCGGGAGCTTTCTTT.

The chain links TRBV18 to TRBJ2-7; weak D call: TRBD2 (5 bases). Trimming cost V 2 bases and J 4 bases, with 15 bases left between them. This CDR3 comprises 15 residues. Germline CDR1 reads KGHSH; CDR2 reads LQKENI. Here the CDR3 DNA reads TGTGCCAGCTCACCAAGCCCGGGAAGAAGGTACGAGCAGTACTTC. It yields the protein CASSPSPGRRYEQYF.

V and J are TRBV24-1 and TRBJ2-3; D may be TRBD1 or TRBD2 (5 bases each). Trimming took 4 bases from V and 4 from J, leaving 17 bases between them. The length of the CDR3 is 16 residues. Germline V CDR1 and CDR2: KGHDR, SFDVKD. The CDR3, as DNA: TGTGCCACCAGTGACCCGACAGAGGGTCGACCAGATACGCAGTATTTT. It encodes CATSDPTEGRPDTQYF.

This clonotype was picked up a small number of times. This chain links TRBV4-3 with TRBJ2-1; 8 bases are a match to TRBD2. This CDR3 contains 16 residues. Germline V gene lookup returns CDR1 LGHNA and CDR2 YSLEER. V lost 0 bases, J lost 3 bases, and 4 bases stayed unmatched. The CDR3 loop is CASSQDSGDIYNEQFF. The CDR3 DNA follows: TGCGCCAGCAGCCAAGATAGCGGGGACATCTACAATGAGCAGTTCTTC.

The chain carries TRBV11-2 and TRBJ1-6; no clear D gene. There are 13 residues in the CDR3. From germline, CDR1 is SGHAT and CDR2 FQNNGV. Trimming shortened V by 2 bases and J by 13 bases, and 12 bases separated the two germline ends. The CDR3 DNA reads as TGTGCCAGCAGCTTAAGAGGCCTTTCGCCCCTCCACTTT. Protein sequence: CASSLRGLSPLHF.

The chain has TRBV12-3 or TRBV12-4 and TRBJ2-7; TRBD2 matches at 10 bases. CDR3 size: 15 residues. Trimming took 6 bases from V and 5 from J; bases not matched to a gene: 10. In nucleotides, the CDR3 is TGTGCCAGCAGCCTTAACCTAGCGGGGGCCGACGAGCAGTACTTC. Residues: CASSLNLAGADEQYF.

The V and J genes are TRBV2 and TRBJ1-5, with a possible D match to TRBD1 (6 bases). The CDR3 is 15 amino acids. Trimming pared 5 bases from V and 3 bases from J, leaving 14 bases between. From germline, CDR1 is SNHLY and CDR2 FYNNEI. The CDR3 DNA is TGTGCCAGCAGTTCCGGACAGTCTGACAATCAGCCCCAGCATTTT. Translating it yields CASSSGQSDNQPQHF.

This clonotype showed up just a few times. The rearrangement uses TRBV7-9 and TRBJ1-4, with D unclear. Trimming removed 5 bases at V and 11 bases at J, with 18 bases between. The CDR3 is 14 amino acids. The germline CDR1 and CDR2 sequences are SEHNR and FQNEAQ (reference sequence). The CDR3 nucleotides read TGTGCCAGCAGCCCTTACTATCCCCCGGGGAAACTGTTTTTT. Translating gives CASSPYYPPGKLFF.

This chain uses TRBV29-1 with TRBJ2-1, with 7 nucleotides matching TRBD2. Per the germline V gene, CDR1 is SQVTM and CDR2 is ANQGSEA. V shed 4 bases and J 8 bases; nucleotides not matched to a gene: 8. The CDR3 totals 13 residues. The CDR3 nucleotides are TGCAGCGTTGGACCGGGGAGGGGAGATGAGCAGTTCTTC. Protein: CSVGPGRGDEQFF.

The V gene is TRBV19, the J gene TRBJ2-1; TRBD2 might be the D (6 bases). The ends were cut back, 0 bases at V and 0 bases at J, with 15 bases in the middle. The CDR3 totals 18 residues. In germline, CDR1 is LNHDA, CDR2 SQIVND (reference sequence). CDR3 DNA sequence: TGTGCCAGTAGTATAGATCCCTTGCGGGACCCCTCCTACAATGAGCAGTTCTTC. Amino acids: CASSIDPLRDPSYNEQFF.

This clonotype was recorded a few times. J is TRBJ2-5 and V is TRBV27, with D perhaps TRBD1 (5 bases). Germline assignment: CDR1 MNHEY and CDR2 SMNVEV (reference sequence). The CDR3 is 14 amino acids. V was clipped by 11 bases and J by 0 bases, with 16 bases between them. The CDR3 protein is CAVLNRFDQETQYF. DNA for the CDR3: TGTGCCGTACTGAACAGGTTCGACCAAGAGACCCAGTACTTC.

The chain links TRBV27 to TRBJ2-3; 7 nucleotides match TRBD1. This CDR3 contains 11 residues. Germline V CDR1 and CDR2: MNHEY, SMNVEV (reference sequence). V lost 5 bases and J lost 8; bases outside the gene matches: 1. CDR3 residues: CASSAGGTQYF. The CDR3 DNA is TGTGCCAGCAGTGCAGGGGGTACGCAGTATTTT.

The gene calls are TRBV7-6 and TRBJ2-2; 14 nucleotides line up with TRBD2. The V gene end was trimmed by 6 bases and the J gene end by 5 bases; junction bases not matched to a gene: 5. This CDR3 comprises 16 residues. CDR1 is SGHVS and CDR2 is FNYEAQ in the germline V gene. CDR3: CASRTSGGAGTGELFF. The CDR3 DNA reads as TGTGCCAGCAGGACTAGCGGGGGGGCCGGGACCGGGGAGCTGTTTTTT.

Only a few counts were recorded for this clonotype. This chain joins TRBV12-3 or TRBV12-4 and TRBJ2-7, with a weak D call TRBD2 (6 bases). V shed 1 base and J shed 9 bases, with 10 bases lying between them. The CDR3 contains 12 residues. CDR3 residues: CASSLGRVGQYF. CDR3 DNA: TGTGCCAGCAGTTTAGGGAGGGTTGGGCAGTACTTC.